This T cell receptor beta chain was identified in a study of chemoradiotherapy in HPV16-positive cancers. The germline V and J ends were trimmed by 1 base and 15 bases, with 10 bases remaining between them. Germline V gene sequence: CDR1 SNHLY, CDR2 FYNNEI. This CDR3 comprises 11 residues. Here immunoSEQ multiplex PCR was the method, and the copy in TCRdb shows in-frame clones only, minus some. The sample has around 12,000 clones; around three fifths are singletons. By share of the sample, this clone is large. The source of this sequence is a human donor with HPV-associated anogenital cancer. This sample was gathered from a patient who underwent chemoradiotherapy. The genes are TRBV2 and TRBJ2-1; D is uncertain. The CDR3 coding sequence is TGTGCCAGCAGTGAAGGGTTAGAGAGGTTCTTC. Its protein product is CASSEGLERFF.